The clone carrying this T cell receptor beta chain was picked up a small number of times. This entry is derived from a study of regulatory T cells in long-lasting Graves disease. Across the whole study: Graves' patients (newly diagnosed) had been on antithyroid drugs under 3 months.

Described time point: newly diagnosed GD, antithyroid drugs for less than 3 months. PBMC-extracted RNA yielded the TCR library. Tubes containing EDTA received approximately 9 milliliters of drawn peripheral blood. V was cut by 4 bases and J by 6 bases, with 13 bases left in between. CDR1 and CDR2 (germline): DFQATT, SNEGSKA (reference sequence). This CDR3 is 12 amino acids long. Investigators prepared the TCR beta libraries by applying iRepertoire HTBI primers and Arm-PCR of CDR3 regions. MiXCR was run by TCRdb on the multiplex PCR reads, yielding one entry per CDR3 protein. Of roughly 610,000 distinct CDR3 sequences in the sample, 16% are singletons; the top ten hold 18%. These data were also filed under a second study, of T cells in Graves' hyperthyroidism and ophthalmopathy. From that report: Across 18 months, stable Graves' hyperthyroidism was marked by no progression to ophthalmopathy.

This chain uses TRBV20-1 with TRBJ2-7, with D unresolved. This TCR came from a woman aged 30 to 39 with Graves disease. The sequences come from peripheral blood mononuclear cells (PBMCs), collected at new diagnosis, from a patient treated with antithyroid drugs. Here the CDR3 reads CSAKTRLGEQYF. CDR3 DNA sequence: TGCAGTGCTAAAACAAGACTGGGCGAGCAGTACTTC.